The 20 T cell receptor beta chains reported below all come from one sample, sequenced in a study of Graves' ophthalmopathy and Graves' hyperthyroidism. The study amplified TCR beta CDR3 regions using RNA transcripts. A first-round RT-PCR used HTBI primers, followed by a second-round multiplex PCR. TCRdb fed the multiplex PCR reads into MiXCR, producing one record per CDR3 protein. The repertoire consists of 500,000 to 600,000 distinct CDR3 sequences, with about 40% occurring once and the leading ten covering around 4.6%. Sequencing was performed on peripheral blood or thyroid tissue (not recorded which). All receptors come from an adult man with Graves' hyperthyroidism.

A note on this clonotype: Being one base from a much bigger clone, this may be a read error. The chain recombines TRBV7-6 with TRBJ2-7; D unresolved. Germline V gives CDR1 SGHVS, CDR2 FNYEAQ. This CDR3 contains 15 residues. The CDR3 here is CANSSFMGKTYEQYF. As DNA, the CDR3 is TGTGCCAACAGCTCCTTCATGGGGAAGACCTACGAGCAGTACTTC. The variable domain in full, with the rest retrieved from reference TRBV7-6 and TRBJ2-7, is GAGVSQSPRYKVTKRGQDVALRCDPISGHVSLYWYRQALGQGPEFLTYFNYEAQQDKSGLPNDRFSAERPEGSISTLTIQRTEQRDSAMYRCANSSFMGKTYEQYFGPGTRLTVT.

Comment on this clonotype: The junction departs from the called germline gene at one end, perhaps through a read error. V gene TRBV6-1 combines with J gene TRBJ1-5, with 7 bases identical to TRBD1. CDR3 length equals 15 residues. Looked up from germline, CDR1 is MNHNS and CDR2 is SASEGT. This CDR3 is CTSSPRGTTYQPQHF. In DNA form, the CDR3 reads TGTACCAGCAGCCCCAGGGGGACGACGTATCAGCCCCAGCATTTT.

This clonotype occurred many times. This rearrangement joins TRBV7-2 to TRBJ2-6; 8 bases fit TRBD1. Germline V gene data show CDR1 as SGHTA and CDR2 as FQGNSA. The CDR3 spans 15 residues. V lost 5 bases and J lost 4; bases outside the gene matches: 4. CDR3 DNA: TGTGCCAGCAGCGTCCAGGGGGCCGGGGCCAACGTCCTGACTTTC. This encodes CASSVQGAGANVLTF.

At least ten counts were recorded for this clonotype. V gene TRBV20-1 combines with J gene TRBJ1-6; TRBD1 aligns across 7 bases. Germline assignment: CDR1 DFQATT and CDR2 SNEGSKA (reference sequence). This CDR3 comprises 17 residues. Unmatched junction bases numbered 10, after V lost 0 bases and J lost 5 bases. The CDR3 bases are TGCAGTGCTAGAGATTGGCAAAACAGGGGCCATAATTCACCCCTCCACTTT. This translates into CSARDWQNRGHNSPLHF.

Points on this clonotype: A much bigger clone sits one base away, suggesting this may be a read error. The gene calls are TRBV7-9 and TRBJ1-6; perhaps TRBD1 as D (6 bases). With 11 bases removed from V and 10 bases from J, the gap between germline ends came to 18 bases. The CDR3 totals 13 residues. Germline V CDR1 and CDR2: SEHNR, FQNEAQ (reference sequence). Written as DNA, the CDR3 is TGTGCCTGGGGAACAGGGACTGGATCACCCCTCCACTTT. This encodes CAWGTGTGSPLHF.

J is TRBJ2-7 and V is TRBV6-6, with 12 bases that match TRBD1. J gave up 6 bases and V 2 bases, and 8 bases lay outside the gene matches. CDR1 MNHNY and CDR2 SVGAGI come from the germline V gene (reference sequence). CDR3 size: 16 residues. The CDR3 region is CASSYPWDRGQAEQYF. In nucleotides, the CDR3 is TGTGCCAGCAGTTACCCCTGGGACAGGGGGCAAGCCGAGCAGTACTTC.

This clonotype was seen at least ten times. This chain links TRBV6-1 with TRBJ1-1; 9 nucleotides agree with TRBD1. Germline V gene sequence: CDR1 MNHNS, CDR2 SASEGT. The CDR3 contains 16 residues. V shed 5 bases, J shed 3 bases, and the junction held 10 bases outside the gene matches. This CDR3 reads CASSYQPDRGDTEAFF. The CDR3 bases are TGTGCCAGCAGTTATCAACCGGACAGGGGCGACACTGAAGCTTTCTTT.

This clonotype was seen repeatedly, ten times or more. This sequence joins TRBV6-1 and TRBJ2-7, with unresolved D. The CDR3 has 13 amino acids. Germline CDR1 is MNHNS and CDR2 is SASEGT. V was shortened by 1 base and J by 6 bases, with 10 bases between the two germline ends. In DNA, the CDR3 is TGTGCCAGCAGTGAAGATTACGCTCCCGAGCAGTACTTC. Residues: CASSEDYAPEQYF.

This clonotype has more than one count but fewer than ten. The chain couples TRBV4-1 to TRBJ1-2; D call uncertain. Trimming removed 1 base from V and 5 bases from J, with 17 bases in between. Germline CDR1 reads MGHRA; CDR2 reads YSYEKL. The CDR3 spans 16 residues. The chain's CDR3 is CASSQVLSGDRYGYTF. CDR3 DNA sequence: TGCGCCAGCAGCCAAGTTCTGTCTGGGGATAGGTATGGCTACACCTTC.

The chain couples TRBV7-6 to TRBJ2-1; 7 nucleotides agree with TRBD2. CDR3 length equals 14 residues. CDR1 is SGHVS and CDR2 is FNYEAQ in the germline V gene. After removal of 5 bases from V and 5 bases from J, the junction contained 6 bases not matched to a gene. The CDR3 DNA reads as TGTGCCAGCAGCACTTACGCGGGGGACAATGAGCAGTTCTTC. This translates into CASSTYAGDNEQFF.

This clonotype was seen ten or more times. The CDR3 nucleotides read TGCAGCGTTGCCGAGGGGCTCGCAGATACGCAGTATTTT. Encoded protein: CSVAEGLADTQYF. The chain uses TRBV29-1 and TRBJ2-3; possibly TRBD1 or TRBD2 for D (5 bases each). The CDR3 covers 13 residues. Between the trimmed V and J ends, which lost 4 bases and 4 bases, there was a span of 12 bases. Germline CDR1 reads SQVTM; CDR2 reads ANQGSEA.

The rearrangement uses TRBV10-3 and TRBJ2-6; D is perhaps TRBD1 (6 bases). CDR3 length equals 15 residues. The V gene's germline CDR1 is ENHRY and CDR2 SYGVKD. V lost 10 bases, J lost 2 bases, and 15 bases lay in between. For the CDR3, the DNA is TGTGCCACTTACGCAGGGGTTCCTGGGGCCAACGTCCTGACTTTC. As protein: CATYAGVPGANVLTF.

The V and J genes are TRBV29-1 and TRBJ2-7, with 7 bases that match TRBD1. The CDR3 consists of 13 residues. Unmatched junction bases numbered 10, after V lost 8 bases and J lost 3 bases. Germline CDR1 and CDR2: SQVTM and ANQGSEA. The CDR3 loop is CSSLWGTDYEQYF. CDR3 in DNA: TGCAGCAGTTTATGGGGGACAGACTACGAGCAGTACTTC.

This chain connects TRBV6-6 to TRBJ2-3; D ambiguous. The germline CDR1 and CDR2 sequences are MNHNY and SVGAGI (reference sequence). The ends were cut back, 5 bases at V and 5 bases at J, with 11 bases in the middle. This CDR3 has 13 amino acids. CDR3 protein: CASSERTGDTQYF. The CDR3 coding sequence is TGTGCCAGCAGTGAACGTACCGGAGATACGCAGTATTTT.

This clonotype was counted many times. The chain recombines TRBV20-1 with TRBJ2-7; D is possibly TRBD1 (6 bases). Per germline, CDR1 DFQATT and CDR2 SNEGSKA (reference sequence). V shed 0 bases and J shed 5 bases, with 14 bases lying between them. There are 14 residues in the CDR3. The chain's CDR3 is CSARDPGTGNEQYF. In DNA form, the CDR3 reads TGCAGTGCTAGAGATCCCGGCACAGGGAACGAGCAGTACTTC.

CDR3 sequence (DNA): TGCAGCGTTACCAGGGGCGGGACAGGGTACGATGGCTACACCTTC. It encodes CSVTRGGTGYDGYTF. J is TRBJ1-2 and V is TRBV29-1, with 9 positions matching TRBD1. Germline assignment: CDR1 SQVTM and CDR2 ANQGSEA. V lost 5 bases to trimming and J lost 6 bases; unmatched junction nucleotides: 13. The CDR3 has 15 amino acids.

This clonotype was picked up many times. The chain uses TRBV29-1 and TRBJ2-7; TRBD1 aligns across 8 bases. The CDR3 consists of 13 residues. The germline V gene has CDR1 SQVTM and CDR2 ANQGSEA. The junction had 4 bases not matched to a gene; V was cut back by 3 bases and J by 3 bases. As DNA, the CDR3 is TGCAGCGTTGATGTTGGACAGGGCTACGAGCAGTACTTC. The encoded protein is CSVDVGQGYEQYF.

The chain is built from TRBV20-1 and TRBJ2-7; 8 bases map to TRBD2. Germline V lookup: CDR1 DFQATT, CDR2 SNEGSKA (reference sequence). CDR3 size: 15 residues. The V gene end was trimmed by 5 bases and the J gene end by 3 bases; junction bases not matched to a gene: 12. CDR3 DNA sequence: TGCAGTGCTGGAGCGCTCGGGAGGGCGCACTACGAGCAGTACTTC. Encoded protein: CSAGALGRAHYEQYF.

In regard to this clonotype: A much larger clone sits a single nucleotide away, making a read error possible. The chain uses TRBV6-5 and TRBJ2-5; 9 bases map to TRBD2. Germline CDR1 is MNHEY and CDR2 is SVGAGI. The CDR3 length is 15 residues. The chain's CDR3 is CAISYSIAGAETQYF. Here the CDR3 DNA reads TGTGCCATCAGTTACTCGATAGCGGGAGCAGAGACCCAGTACTTC.

This chain connects TRBV6-5 to TRBJ2-3; 10 bases fit TRBD2. Losses at the gene ends were 5 bases for V and 11 bases for J; bases not matched to a gene: 10. Germline CDR1 MNHEY, CDR2 SVGAGI. This CDR3 has 14 residues. The CDR3 DNA follows: TGTGCCAGCAGTAAAACTAGCGGGGAGAGGATGCAGTATTTT. It yields the protein CASSKTSGERMQYF.